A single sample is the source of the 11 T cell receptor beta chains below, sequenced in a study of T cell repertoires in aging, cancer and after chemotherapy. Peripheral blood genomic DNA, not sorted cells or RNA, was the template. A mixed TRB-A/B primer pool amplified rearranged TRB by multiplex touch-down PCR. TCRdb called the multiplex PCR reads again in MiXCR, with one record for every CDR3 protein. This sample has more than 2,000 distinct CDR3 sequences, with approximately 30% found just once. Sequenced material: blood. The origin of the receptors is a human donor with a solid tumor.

CDR3 DNA: TGTGCCAGCAGTTTTAGCGGGAGTCTCTACAATGAGCAGTTCTTC. This sequence encodes CASSFSGSLYNEQFF. This chain joins TRBV27 and TRBJ2-1, with 9 positions matching TRBD2. After removal of 3 bases from V and 3 bases from J, the junction contained 3 bases not matched to a gene. The CDR3 is 15 amino acids. CDR1 and CDR2 from the germline V gene are MNHEY and SMNVEV (reference sequence).

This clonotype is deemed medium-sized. CDR3 sequence: CAWSIGLGESPLHF. CDR3 coding DNA: TGTGCCTGGAGCATTGGATTGGGGGAATCACCCCTCCACTTT. The J gene is TRBJ1-6, the V gene TRBV30; possibly TRBD1 for D (5 bases). The CDR3 loop spans 14 amino acids. Trimming took 3 bases from V and 10 from J, leaving 16 bases between them. CDR1 and CDR2 (germline): GTSNPN, SVGIG (reference sequence).

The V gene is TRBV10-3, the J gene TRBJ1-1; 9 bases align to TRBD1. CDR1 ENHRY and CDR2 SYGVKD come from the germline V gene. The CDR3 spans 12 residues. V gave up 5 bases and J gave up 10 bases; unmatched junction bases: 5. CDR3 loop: CAISTGGGGAFF. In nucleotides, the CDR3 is TGTGCCATCAGTACAGGGGGCGGGGGAGCTTTCTTT.

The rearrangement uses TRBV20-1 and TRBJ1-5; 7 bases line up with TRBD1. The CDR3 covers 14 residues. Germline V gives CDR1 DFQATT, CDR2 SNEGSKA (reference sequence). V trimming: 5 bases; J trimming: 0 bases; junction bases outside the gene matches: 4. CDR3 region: CSASDRVSNQPQHF. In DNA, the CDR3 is TGCAGTGCTTCTGACAGGGTTAGCAATCAGCCCCAGCATTTT.

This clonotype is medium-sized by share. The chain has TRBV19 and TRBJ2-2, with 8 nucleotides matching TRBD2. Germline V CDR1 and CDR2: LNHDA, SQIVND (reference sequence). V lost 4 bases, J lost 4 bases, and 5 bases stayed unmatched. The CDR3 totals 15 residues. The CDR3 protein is CASSKAGVRTGELFF. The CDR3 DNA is TGTGCCAGTAGTAAAGCGGGGGTGCGCACCGGGGAGCTGTTTTTT.

CDR3 amino acids: CASSQELSSYNSPLHF. In DNA, the CDR3 is TGTGCCAGCAGCCAAGAATTAAGCTCCTATAATTCACCCCTCCACTTT. The chain carries TRBV4-2 and TRBJ1-6; no definite D call. The V end was cut by 0 bases, the J end by 0 bases, with 6 bases between. In germline, CDR1 is LGHNA, CDR2 YNFKEQ. The CDR3 contains 16 residues.

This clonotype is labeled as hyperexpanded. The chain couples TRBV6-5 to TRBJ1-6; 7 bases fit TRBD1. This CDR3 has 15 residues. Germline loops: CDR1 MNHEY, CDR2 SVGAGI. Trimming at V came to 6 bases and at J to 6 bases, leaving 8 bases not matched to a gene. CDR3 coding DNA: TGTGCCAGCAGATACCTCCGGGACAGTAATTCACCCCTCCACTTT. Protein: CASRYLRDSNSPLHF.

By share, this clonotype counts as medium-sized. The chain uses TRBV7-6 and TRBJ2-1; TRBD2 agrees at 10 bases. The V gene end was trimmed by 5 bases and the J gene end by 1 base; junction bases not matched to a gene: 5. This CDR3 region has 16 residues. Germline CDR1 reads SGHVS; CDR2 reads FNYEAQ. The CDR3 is CASSATSGKSYNEQFF. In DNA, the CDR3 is TGTGCCAGCAGCGCAACTAGCGGGAAATCCTACAATGAGCAGTTCTTC.

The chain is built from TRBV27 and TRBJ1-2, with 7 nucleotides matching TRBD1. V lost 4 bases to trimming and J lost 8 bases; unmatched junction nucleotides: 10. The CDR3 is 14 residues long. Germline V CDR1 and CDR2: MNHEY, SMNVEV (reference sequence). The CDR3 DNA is TGTGCCAGCAGTTCCCGACAGGGATCTTGGGGCTACACCTTC. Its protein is CASSSRQGSWGYTF.

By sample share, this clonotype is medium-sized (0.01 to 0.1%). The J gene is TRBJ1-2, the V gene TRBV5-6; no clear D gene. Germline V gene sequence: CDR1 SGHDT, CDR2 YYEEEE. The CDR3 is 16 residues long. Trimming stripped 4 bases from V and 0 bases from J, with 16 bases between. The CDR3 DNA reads TGTGCCAGCAGCCCGGACGGAGGCCAAGCTAACTATGGCTACACCTTC. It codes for CASSPDGGQANYGYTF.

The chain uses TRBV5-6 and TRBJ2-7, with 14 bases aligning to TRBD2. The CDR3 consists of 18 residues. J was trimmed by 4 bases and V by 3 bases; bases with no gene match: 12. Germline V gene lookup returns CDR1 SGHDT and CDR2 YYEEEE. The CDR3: CASSSSGTSGRWKYEQYF. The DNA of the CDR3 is TGTGCCAGCAGCTCGAGCGGGACTAGCGGGAGATGGAAATACGAGCAGTACTTC.